This TCR beta chain was found in a study of metastatic and nonmetastatic thyroid tumors. Study-level background: Repertoires from malignant and benign thyroid patients were compared across blood and tumor or nodule tissue. Findings and caveats of the study: Benign nodules were reported to have significantly lower TCR beta diversity than malignant thyroid tumors, in blood and tumor.

A word on this clone: Its antigen is unknown.

The entire patient cohort was treatment-naive prior to thyroid surgery. How the authors handled the data: A papillary thyroid cancer distant-metastasis classifier was built from CDR3 differences across clinicopathological groups. TCRdb re-analyzed the PCR reads using MiXCR. Clone size and V and J calls follow TCRdb, not the original study. The profile shows a few thousand clones, 33% of them singletons. The material sequenced was adjacent normal tissue. This TCR was recovered from a female donor with papillary thyroid cancer or a benign thyroid nodule (not recorded which). Some clones in this sample may be carry-over from other donors' samples.

For the CDR3, the DNA is TGTGCCAGCAGTTATCCGAACCCAGGGACTAGCGGGAGGGCCAGGCTCAATGAGCAGTTCTTC. Encoded protein: CASSYPNPGTSGRARLNEQFF. J is TRBJ2-1 and V is TRBV6-9; the match to TRBD2 covers 16 bases. V trimming: 2 bases; J trimming: 6 bases; junction bases outside the gene matches: 16. From germline, CDR1 is MNHGY and CDR2 SVAAGI. This CDR3 spans 21 amino acids.